Below, 6 T cell receptor beta chains from the same sample are listed, as sequenced in a study of cytomegalovirus exposure and HLA in healthy donors. With 60 Vbeta and 13 Jbeta primers, the PCR was carried out. TCRdb's table, derived via immunoSEQ multiplex PCR, lists solely in-frame clones and lacks some. The repertoire holds about 180,000 clones, with 70% to 85% as singletons. Material for sequencing was PBMCs. These receptors were obtained from a middle-aged woman in good health and CMV-seronegative.

This clone was counted a single time. V and J are TRBV6-4 and TRBJ2-1; TRBD2 matches 14 bases. The V gene end was trimmed by 5 bases and the J gene end by 8 bases; junction bases not matched to a gene: 14. Germline V gives CDR1 MRHNA, CDR2 SNTAGT. The CDR3 length is 18 residues. This chain's CDR3 is CASSLRAMTSGRADEQFF. The CDR3 coding sequence is TGTGCCAGCAGTTTAAGAGCGATGACTAGCGGGAGGGCGGATGAGCAGTTCTTC.

The rearrangement uses TRBV7-2 and TRBJ2-2; tentative D call: TRBD2 (7 bases). The CDR3 loop spans 15 amino acids. V was cut by 2 bases and J by 1 base, with 8 bases left in between. In germline, CDR1 is SGHTA, CDR2 FQGNSA. The DNA of the CDR3 is TGTGCCAGCAGCTTAAGGGGGGGGAACACCGGGGAGCTGTTTTTT. This gives the protein CASSLRGGNTGELFF.

This clone has more than one count but fewer than ten. The rearrangement links TRBV19 to TRBJ2-7; 7 bases are shared with TRBD1. Germline CDR1 is LNHDA and CDR2 is SQIVND (reference sequence). V lost 2 bases to trimming and J lost 5 bases; unmatched junction nucleotides: 9. The CDR3 has 15 residues. In DNA form, the CDR3 reads TGTGCCAGTAGTATAAAAGGCAGGGGGTCCCACGAGCAGTACTTC. It encodes CASSIKGRGSHEQYF.

V gene TRBV5-6 combines with J gene TRBJ2-5; TRBD1 aligns across 8 bases. Germline-derived CDR1 and CDR2 are SGHDT and YYEEEE. J was trimmed by 7 bases and V by 0 bases; bases with no gene match: 14. The CDR3 loop spans 17 amino acids. This chain's CDR3 is CASSLEIGRGRMVTQYF. CDR3 coding DNA: TGTGCCAGCAGCTTGGAAATAGGCAGGGGGCGGATGGTGACCCAGTACTTC.

This clone appeared once. The CDR3 DNA reads as TGTGCCAGCAGCTCACCCCGGGGGATCGATAATTCACCCCTCCACTTT. It yields the protein CASSSPRGIDNSPLHF. The rearrangement uses TRBV11-3 and TRBJ1-6; tentatively, D is TRBD1 (5 bases). This CDR3 contains 16 residues. Deletions cut 4 bases from V and 5 bases from J, with 15 bases between. In germline, CDR1 is SGHNT, CDR2 YENEEA.

The CDR3 spells CSGRVGETQYF. The CDR3 nucleotides are TGCAGTGGTCGCGTGGGCGAGACCCAGTACTTC. V is TRBV20-1 and J is TRBJ2-5; no reliable D call. V was cut by 7 bases and J by 5 bases, with 11 bases left in between. This CDR3 contains 11 residues. Germline V gene lookup returns CDR1 DFQATT and CDR2 SNEGSKA (reference sequence).